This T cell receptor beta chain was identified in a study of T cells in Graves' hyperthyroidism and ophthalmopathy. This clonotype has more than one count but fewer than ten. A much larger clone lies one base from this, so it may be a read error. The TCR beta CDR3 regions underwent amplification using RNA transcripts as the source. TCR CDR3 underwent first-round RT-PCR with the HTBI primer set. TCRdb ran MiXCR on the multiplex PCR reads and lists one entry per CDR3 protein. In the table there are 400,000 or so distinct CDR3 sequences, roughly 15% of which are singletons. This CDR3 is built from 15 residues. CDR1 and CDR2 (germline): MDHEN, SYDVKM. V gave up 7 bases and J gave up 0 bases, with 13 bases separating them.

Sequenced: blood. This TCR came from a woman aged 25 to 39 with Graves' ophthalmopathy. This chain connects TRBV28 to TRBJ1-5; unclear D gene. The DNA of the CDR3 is TGTGCCAGCAACGCAACCACCTCTAGCAATCAGCCCCAGCATTTT. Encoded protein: CASNATTSSNQPQHF.